Listed here are 21 T cell receptor beta chains from one sample, sequenced in a study of human T cells and chemical hapten exposure. The time point was: pre-sensitization, week 0. Treatment in this sample: therapeutic diphenylcyclopropenone sensitization with weekly scalp DPC. TCRdb re-called the RACE reads with MiXCR, one entry per CDR3 protein. The sample records some 360,000 distinct CDR3 sequences, less than 6.5% being singletons. The material was whole blood, obtained in connection with sensitization to the hapten diphenylcyclopropenone (DPC). The receptors derive from a woman aged 45-59 years with alopecia areata. Some clones in this sample may be carry-over from other donors' samples.

This clonotype has at least ten counts. J is TRBJ1-1 and V is TRBV20-1; D may be TRBD1 (6 bases). Germline V gene lookup returns CDR1 DFQATT and CDR2 SNEGSKA (reference sequence). Trimming stripped 7 bases from V and 1 base from J, with 10 bases between. The CDR3 loop spans 12 amino acids. DNA for the CDR3: TGCAGTGTAAGGGGGGAGAACACTGAAGCTTTCTTT. Translated: CSVRGENTEAFF.

This clonotype was counted only a few times. The chain carries TRBV11-2 and TRBJ1-5; TRBD1 agrees at 7 bases. With 6 bases clipped from V and 5 bases from J, the junction kept 10 bases outside the gene matches. Per the germline V gene, CDR1 is SGHAT and CDR2 is FQNNGV. This CDR3 is 15 amino acids long. The CDR3 bases are TGTGCCAGCAGTCAGGGGGACAGTACAGATCAGCCCCAGCATTTT. This gives the protein CASSQGDSTDQPQHF.

The V and J genes are TRBV6-2 or TRBV6-3 and TRBJ2-5, with D hard to call. With 6 bases removed from V and 4 bases from J, the gap between germline ends came to 18 bases. Germline CDR1 MNHEY, CDR2 SVGEGT. The CDR3 loop spans 15 amino acids. The DNA of the CDR3 is TGTGCCAGCAGCCCCGGAGAGGAGAGGTCAGAGACCCAGTACTTC. Residues: CASSPGEERSETQYF.

In its sample, this clonotype was seen many times. This chain links TRBV29-1 with TRBJ2-1; TRBD2 is a possible D gene (7 bases). The germline gives CDR1 SQVTM, CDR2 ANQGSEA. V was pared by 4 bases and J by 7 bases, with 17 bases between. The CDR3 runs to 14 residues. The CDR3: CSVVSRGLENEQFF. CDR3 sequence (DNA): TGCAGCGTTGTGTCGCGGGGGCTAGAGAATGAGCAGTTCTTC.

This clonotype was observed a few times. The chain links TRBV20-1 to TRBJ1-1; D is unclear. The CDR3 totals 12 residues. The V end lost 3 bases, the J end lost 1 base, and 6 bases lay between the germline ends. Germline CDR1 is DFQATT and CDR2 is SNEGSKA (reference sequence). CDR3 loop: CSARTQNTEAFF. The CDR3 nucleotides read TGCAGTGCTAGGACACAGAACACTGAAGCTTTCTTT.

This clonotype was counted many times. The genes are TRBV2 and TRBJ2-7; tentatively, D is TRBD1 or TRBD2 (5 bases each). V shed 11 bases and J shed 0 bases, with 20 bases lying between them. Germline-derived CDR1 and CDR2 are SNHLY and FYNNEI. This CDR3 contains 15 residues. CDR3 in DNA: TGTGCCTCACAGGAGCGGTCGGTCAGCTCCTACGAGCAGTACTTC. Encoded protein: CASQERSVSSYEQYF.

This clonotype was found a few times. The CDR3 region is CSAREAPGTSEAFF. CDR3 DNA sequence: TGCAGTGCTAGAGAGGCTCCCGGAACTTCCGAAGCTTTCTTT. The rearrangement uses TRBV20-1 and TRBJ1-1, with D uncertain. The V end was cut by 0 bases, the J end by 8 bases, with 16 bases between. The CDR3 is made up of 14 amino acids. Germline V gene sequence: CDR1 DFQATT, CDR2 SNEGSKA (reference sequence).

Many counts were recorded for this clonotype. CDR3 sequence: CASSESLAGYEQYF. In nucleotides, the CDR3 is TGTGCCAGCAGTGAGTCACTAGCGGGCTACGAGCAGTACTTC. This chain connects TRBV6-1 to TRBJ2-7, with 9 bases that match TRBD2. From germline, CDR1 is MNHNS and CDR2 SASEGT. CDR3 size: 14 residues. Trimming cost V 3 bases and J 3 bases; bases outside gene matches: 3.

The sample holds a few counts of this clonotype. The chain uses TRBV25-1 and TRBJ1-1, with D unclear. CDR3 length equals 12 residues. V was shortened by 4 bases and J by 2 bases, with 5 bases between the two germline ends. Germline values: CDR1 MGHDK, CDR2 SYGVNS. The CDR3 sequence is CASSVRNTEAFF. CDR3 sequence (DNA): TGTGCCAGCAGTGTTCGAAACACTGAAGCTTTCTTT. Together with reference TRBV25-1 and TRBJ1-1, the CDR3 gives the full variable domain: EADIYQTPRYLVIGTGKKITLECSQTMGHDKMYWYQQDPGMELHLIHYSYGVNSTEKGDLSSESTVSRIRTEHFPLTLESARPSHTSQYLCASSVRNTEAFFGQGTRLTVV.

This clonotype was observed at least ten times. The gene calls are TRBV3-1 and TRBJ2-3, with 7 bases aligning to TRBD2. Per the germline V gene, CDR1 is LGHDT and CDR2 is YNNKEL (reference sequence). CDR3 size: 15 residues. Trimming at V came to 0 bases and at J to 6 bases, leaving 6 bases not matched to a gene. CDR3 sequence reads: CASSQDIGSGDTQYF. The DNA for the CDR3 is TGTGCCAGCAGCCAAGATATCGGTAGCGGGGATACGCAGTATTTT.

The CDR3 region has the DNA TGTGCTACCACCGGGACAGGGTTCGGCTACACCTTC. Residues: CATTGTGFGYTF. This chain uses TRBV2 with TRBJ1-2, with 9 bases aligning to TRBD1. Per germline, CDR1 SNHLY and CDR2 FYNNEI. There are 12 residues in the CDR3.

This clonotype turned up a few times. The gene calls are TRBV7-2 and TRBJ1-6, with 9 bases that match TRBD1. In germline, CDR1 is SGHTA, CDR2 FQGNSA. The CDR3 length is 15 residues. V was clipped by 1 base and J by 10 bases; unmatched bases: 5. CDR3 DNA sequence: TGTGCCAGCAGCTTAGAGGGGACAGGGCAATCACCCCTCCACTTT. Translation: CASSLEGTGQSPLHF.

This clonotype occurred a few times. The CDR3 spells CASSLTDYEQYF. The CDR3 DNA follows: TGTGCCAGCAGCTTAACCGACTACGAGCAGTACTTC. V and J are TRBV7-9 and TRBJ2-7; no firm D call. Per the germline V gene, CDR1 is SEHNR and CDR2 is FQNEAQ (reference sequence). Trimming shortened V by 2 bases and J by 3 bases, and 5 bases separated the two germline ends. This CDR3 region has 12 residues.

This clonotype was counted ten times or more. This chain joins TRBV20-1 and TRBJ2-3; possible D gene TRBD1, 6 bases. Germline V lookup: CDR1 DFQATT, CDR2 SNEGSKA (reference sequence). This CDR3 region has 12 residues. The V gene lost 7 bases and the J gene lost 3 bases, with 11 bases spanning the gap. In DNA, the CDR3 is TGCAGTGTAGCGCAGGGGACAGATACGCAGTATTTT. It codes for CSVAQGTDTQYF.

The chain couples TRBV10-3 to TRBJ2-3, with 10 bases matching TRBD2. Trimming removed 5 bases from V and 4 bases from J; junction bases left unmatched: 6. CDR3 length: 15 residues. Germline CDR1 ENHRY, CDR2 SYGVKD. CDR3 in DNA: TGTGCCATCAGTCAACTAGCGGGGTTTGCAGATACGCAGTATTTT. Protein sequence: CAISQLAGFADTQYF.

This chain uses TRBV10-3 with TRBJ1-6; D remains ambiguous. The CDR3 extends over 14 amino acids. V lost 3 bases to trimming and J lost 6 bases, with 9 bases between them. CDR1 is ENHRY and CDR2 is SYGVKD in the germline V gene. The DNA of the CDR3 is TGTGCCATCAGTGACCCGAGCCTTAATTCACCCCTCCACTTT. It specifies CAISDPSLNSPLHF.

At least ten counts were recorded for this clonotype. This chain joins TRBV7-9 and TRBJ1-1, with D possibly being TRBD1 (5 bases). This CDR3 has 13 amino acids. Germline loops: CDR1 SEHNR, CDR2 FQNEAQ (reference sequence). V lost 5 bases and J 4 bases, leaving 11 bases between the germline ends. CDR3 sequence (DNA): TGTGCCAGCAGCCCGGCGGGGGGCACTGAAGCTTTCTTT. Amino acid sequence: CASSPAGGTEAFF. Supplemented by reference TRBV7-9 and TRBJ1-1, the full variable domain reads DTGVSQNPRHKITKRGQNVTFRCDPISEHNRLYWYRQTLGQGPEFLTYFQNEAQLEKSRLLSDRFSAERPKGSFSTLEIQRTEQGDSAMYLCASSPAGGTEAFFGQGTRLTVV.

This clonotype was seen ten or more times. The chain employs TRBV6-2 or TRBV6-3 and TRBJ1-1; no clear D gene. This CDR3 contains 14 residues. Trimming pared 0 bases from V and 0 bases from J, leaving 5 bases between. CDR1 and CDR2 from the germline V gene are MNHEY and SVGEGT. The CDR3 region is CASSYSQVNTEAFF. In DNA, the CDR3 is TGTGCCAGCAGTTACTCGCAGGTGAACACTGAAGCTTTCTTT.

This clonotype was counted many times. The chain's CDR3 is CASSSPGALQGNEQFF. The CDR3 DNA follows: TGTGCCAGCAGTTCTCCGGGCGCCCTTCAGGGTAATGAGCAGTTCTTC. The chain joins TRBV28 to TRBJ2-1, with TRBD1 as a possible D gene (5 bases). Trimming stripped 4 bases from V and 7 bases from J, with 20 bases between. Germline V gene sequence: CDR1 MDHEN, CDR2 SYDVKM. This CDR3 comprises 16 residues.

This clonotype was detected many times. J is TRBJ1-5 and V is TRBV28, with D possibly matching TRBD1 (5 bases). The CDR3 consists of 15 residues. Germline assignment: CDR1 MDHEN and CDR2 SYDVKM. The V gene lost 5 bases and the J gene lost 2 bases, with 13 bases spanning the gap. CDR3: CASSTPRERNQPQHF. In DNA form, the CDR3 reads TGTGCCAGCAGTACCCCCAGGGAGCGCAATCAGCCCCAGCATTTT.

The chain's CDR3 is CTSSQAVDSGNTIYF. In DNA form, the CDR3 reads TGCACCAGCAGCCAAGCAGTGGACTCTGGAAACACCATATATTTT. This rearrangement joins TRBV1 to TRBJ1-3. TRBV1 is annotated as a pseudogene. CDR3 length: 15 amino acids.